One and the same sample provided the 8 T cell receptor beta chains below, sequenced in a study of spatial heterogeneity in lung cancer. As for time point: blood at routine non-recurrence follow-up after resection. In each case, whole RNA from tumor, nontumor lung or frozen PBMC was sequenced unsorted. TCRdb re-called the 5' RACE reads through MiXCR, storing one row per CDR3 protein. Of about 120,000 distinct CDR3 sequences listed, 12% are singletons. The material sequenced was PBMCs, taken at follow-up. All receptors come from a male donor with early-stage non-small cell lung cancer.

The chain combines TRBV24-1 with TRBJ2-7, with 10 bases fitting TRBD2. This CDR3 is 15 amino acids long. V shed 6 bases, J shed 3 bases, and the junction held 7 bases outside the gene matches. In germline, CDR1 is KGHDR, CDR2 SFDVKD. In nucleotides, the CDR3 is TGTGCCACCAGTTCCTCTAGCGGGAGCAACTACGAGCAGTACTTC. Protein: CATSSSSGSNYEQYF.

This chain uses TRBV20-1 with TRBJ2-1, with 7 bases identical to TRBD1. Germline lookup yields CDR1 DFQATT and CDR2 SNEGSKA (reference sequence). This CDR3 is built from 14 residues. Trimming at V came to 3 bases and at J to 2 bases, leaving 4 bases not matched to a gene. The CDR3: CSARRGQAYNEQFF. The CDR3 region has the DNA TGCAGTGCTAGGAGGGGGCAGGCCTACAATGAGCAGTTCTTC.

Points on this clonotype: A much more abundant neighbour one base away suggests this may be a read error. CDR3 loop: CSARIMGWTKAFF. The CDR3 bases are TGCAGTGCTAGGATTATGGGGTGGACTAAAGCTTTCTTT. The chain has TRBV20-1 and TRBJ1-1; no clear D gene. Germline CDR1 and CDR2: DFQATT and SNEGSKA (reference sequence). This CDR3 is 13 amino acids long. With 3 bases removed from V and 9 bases from J, the gap between germline ends came to 17 bases.

This chain uses TRBV5-1 with TRBJ2-5; 10 bases map to TRBD1. Looked up from germline, CDR1 is SGHRS and CDR2 is YFSETQ. The CDR3 extends over 16 amino acids. V was clipped by 4 bases and J by 3 bases; unmatched bases: 9. In DNA form, the CDR3 reads TGCGCCAGCAGCCCCGACAGGGGGCCCTCGGAAGAGACCCAGTACTTC. Translation gives CASSPDRGPSEETQYF. Based on the CDR3 plus reference TRBV5-1 and TRBJ2-5, the full variable domain is KAGVTQTPRYLIKTRGQQVTLSCSPISGHRSVSWYQQTPGQGLQFLFEYFSETQRNKGNFPGRFSGRQFSNSRSEMNVSTLELGDSALYLCASSPDRGPSEETQYFGPGTRLLVL.

The sample holds many counts of this clonotype. V is TRBV7-2 and J is TRBJ1-5; D unclear. Trimming removed 5 bases from V and 8 bases from J, with 13 bases in between. Per the germline V gene, CDR1 is SGHTA and CDR2 is FQGNSA. The CDR3 totals 13 residues. The CDR3 DNA sequence: TGTGCCAGCAGCCCTGCCCGGGAGAAGCCCCAGCATTTT. As protein: CASSPAREKPQHF. The full variable domain, in which reference TRBV7-2 and TRBJ1-5 provide the parts outside the CDR3, is GAGVSQSPSNKVTEKGKDVELRCDPISGHTALYWYRQSLGQGLEFLIYFQGNSAPDKSGLPSDRFSAERTGGSVSTLTIQRTQQEDSAVYLCASSPAREKPQHFGDGTRLSIL.

This clonotype was seen only a few times. This chain joins TRBV5-1 and TRBJ1-4; no clear D gene. V lost 3 bases and J lost 3, with 9 bases in between. The CDR3 covers 14 residues. CDR1 and CDR2 from the germline V gene are SGHRS and YFSETQ. The DNA for the CDR3 is TGCGCCAGCAGCTCCGGGAACTCTAATGAAAAACTGTTTTTT. Translated: CASSSGNSNEKLFF.

The chain recombines TRBV11-3 with TRBJ1-2; unclear D gene. The CDR3 runs 13 residues. Germline CDR1 and CDR2: SGHNT and YENEEA. V was cut by 5 bases and J by 2 bases, with 9 bases left in between. In DNA, the CDR3 is TGTGCCAGCAGCCCTCAGGAGAACTATGGCTACACCTTC. Translation: CASSPQENYGYTF.

This clonotype was seen repeatedly, ten times or more. V is TRBV4-2 and J is TRBJ1-2; 7 nucleotides align to TRBD1. CDR1 is LGHNA and CDR2 is YNFKEQ in the germline V gene. With 4 bases clipped from V and 3 bases from J, the junction kept 11 bases outside the gene matches. The CDR3 consists of 16 residues. CDR3: CASSPEGYRGDYGYTF. DNA for the CDR3: TGTGCCAGCAGCCCCGAGGGCTACAGGGGAGACTATGGCTACACCTTC.